This passage covers 23 T cell receptor beta chains from one sample sequenced in a study of OX40 agonist ivuxolimab in advanced cancers. Library method: the immunoSEQ multiplex PCR assay. TCRdb carries this immuneACCESS record with in-frame sequences only. Its versions omit some clonotypes, under half of them owing to an unresolved V gene in the studies checked, with the rest unexplained. This sample has under 85,000 clones in its table, and more than 70% of those were observed once. Approximately 0.45% of the sample is taken by the ten largest. The source material was CD4+ or CD8+ T cells sorted from blood, sampled in a trial of the OX40 agonist ivuxolimab. The receptors were sampled from an adult with an advanced solid tumor such as melanoma, head and neck, liver or kidney cancer.

The chain carries TRBV2 and TRBJ1-3; D is undetermined. Germline V gene lookup returns CDR1 SNHLY and CDR2 FYNNEI. The ends were cut back, 2 bases at V and 0 bases at J, with 14 bases in the middle. This CDR3 spans 17 amino acids. As DNA, the CDR3 is TGTGCCAGCAGTGAATCATTGTGGTCCCCCTCTGGAAACACCATATATTTT. The encoded protein is CASSESLWSPSGNTIYF.

This clone was seen only once. The sample contains more than one DNA sequence encoding this CDR3. This rearrangement joins TRBV5-1 to TRBJ1-1; D gene ambiguous. V was pared by 2 bases and J by 1 base, with 6 bases between. The CDR3 totals 13 residues. From germline, CDR1 is SGHRS and CDR2 YFSETQ. The CDR3 loop is CASSFSGNTEAFF. In DNA form, the CDR3 reads TGCGCCAGCAGCTTCTCGGGGAACACTGAAGCTTTCTTT.

V and J are TRBV7-3 and TRBJ2-1; tentatively, D is TRBD1 or TRBD2 (5 bases each). V lost 1 base, J lost 1 base, and 8 bases lay in between. Germline CDR1 and CDR2: SGHTA and FQGTGA. The CDR3 is made up of 15 amino acids. The CDR3 is CASSLRGGSYNEQFF. CDR3 in DNA: TGTGCCAGCAGCTTAAGGGGCGGGTCCTACAATGAGCAGTTCTTC.

V and J are TRBV7-2 and TRBJ1-1; a weak D match, TRBD1 (5 bases). CDR3 size: 14 residues. CDR1 SGHTA and CDR2 FQGNSA come from the germline V gene. Trimming stripped 1 base from V and 1 base from J, with 7 bases between. The CDR3 region has the DNA TGTGCCAGCAGCTTAGTTACAGGGAACACTGAAGCTTTCTTT. Its protein product is CASSLVTGNTEAFF.

Here the CDR3 DNA reads TGTGCCAGCAGCTTGGAGGGTAGCGGGGGGGCCAGCGAGCAGTTCTTC. Encoded protein: CASSLEGSGGASEQFF. J is TRBJ2-1 and V is TRBV5-4; 11 bases map to TRBD2. CDR1 and CDR2 from the germline V gene are SGHNT and YYREEE (reference sequence). The CDR3 consists of 16 residues. Germline trimming cut 0 bases from V and 10 bases from J; bases unmatched to any gene: 9.

V usage is TRBV6-6 and J usage is TRBJ2-1; 11 bases match TRBD2. The CDR3 runs 15 residues. From germline, CDR1 is MNHNY and CDR2 SVGAGI (reference sequence). The V segment lost 4 bases and the J segment 4 bases; nucleotides outside the gene matches: 3. CDR3 in amino acids: CASSFSGGGYNEQFF. The CDR3, as DNA: TGTGCCAGCAGTTTTAGCGGGGGGGGTTACAATGAGCAGTTCTTC.

The V gene is TRBV6-1, the J gene TRBJ1-2; D gene uncertain. V lost 5 bases, J lost 1 base, and 5 bases lay in between. The CDR3 length is 12 residues. Per germline, CDR1 MNHNS and CDR2 SASEGT. CDR3 in DNA: TGTGCCAGCAGTACGCTTAACTATGGCTACACCTTC. This translates into CASSTLNYGYTF.

This sequence joins TRBV7-3 and TRBJ2-5; D ambiguous. The CDR3 sequence is 14 residues long. V was clipped by 5 bases and J by 3 bases, with 13 bases between them. CDR1 is SGHTA and CDR2 is FQGTGA in the germline V gene. The CDR3 coding sequence is TGTGCCAGCAGCGACGGCACCGGAGAAGAGACCCAGTACTTC. It translates to CASSDGTGEETQYF.

This chain uses TRBV7-9 with TRBJ2-3, with 9 bases aligning to TRBD2. J gave up 0 bases and V 5 bases, and 6 bases lay outside the gene matches. The germline CDR1 and CDR2 sequences are SEHNR and FQNEAQ (reference sequence). This CDR3 spans 16 amino acids. This CDR3 reads CASSPAGGGSTDTQYF. DNA of the CDR3: TGTGCCAGCAGCCCCGCGGGGGGGGGTAGCACAGATACGCAGTATTTT.

The chain is built from TRBV12-2 and TRBJ1-5; the table's D gene call, TRBD1, was not cross checked with the DNA. TRBV12-2 is deemed a pseudogene. The length of the CDR3 is 14 residues. As DNA, the CDR3 is TGTGCAAGTCGCTTACAGGGCTACAATCAGCCCCAGCATTTT. Translation: CASRLQGYNQPQHF.

The J gene is TRBJ1-1, the V gene TRBV18; TRBD1 is a possible D gene (6 bases). CDR1 is KGHSH, CDR2 LQKENI, per germline. The CDR3 runs 16 residues. V was pared by 2 bases and J by 5 bases, with 18 bases between. The CDR3 protein is CASSPNQGTSGTEAFF. CDR3 nucleotides: TGTGCCAGCTCACCAAATCAGGGGACATCTGGGACTGAAGCTTTCTTT. The full variable domain, its missing parts supplied by reference TRBV18 and TRBJ1-1, is NAGVMQNPRHLVRRRGQEARLRCSPMKGHSHVYWYRQLPEEGLKFMVYLQKENIIDESGMPKERFSAEFPKEGPSILRIQQVVRGDSAAYFCASSPNQGTSGTEAFFGQGTRLTVV.

The chain is built from TRBV7-2 and TRBJ2-3; 11 bases are a match to TRBD1. The CDR3 covers 16 residues. With 5 bases clipped from V and 4 bases from J, the junction kept 8 bases outside the gene matches. The germline V gene has CDR1 SGHTA and CDR2 FQGNSA. The CDR3 region has the DNA TGTGCCAGCAGCCCCGGGACAGGGGGGAGTCCAGATACGCAGTATTTT. This gives the protein CASSPGTGGSPDTQYF.

This sequence joins TRBV5-1 and TRBJ1-4; D might be TRBD1 (5 bases). This CDR3 is built from 14 residues. With 0 bases removed from V and 6 bases from J, the gap between germline ends came to 9 bases. The germline CDR1 and CDR2 sequences are SGHRS and YFSETQ. Here the CDR3 DNA reads TGCGCCAGCAGCTTGGAACCAGGGTATGAAAAACTGTTTTTT. This sequence encodes CASSLEPGYEKLFF.

The chain couples TRBV15 to TRBJ2-7; 7 bases match TRBD2. J lost 2 bases, V lost 8 bases, and 6 bases had no gene match. This CDR3 is 13 amino acids long. CDR1 and CDR2 from the germline V gene are LNHNV and YYDKDF (reference sequence). The CDR3 sequence is CATGRDGPYEQYF. The CDR3 DNA is TGTGCCACCGGGAGGGACGGTCCCTACGAGCAGTACTTC.

V usage is TRBV6-5 and J usage is TRBJ2-2; 8 bases match TRBD1. V lost 6 bases, J lost 2 bases, and 5 bases stayed unmatched. The germline gives CDR1 MNHEY, CDR2 SVGAGI. The CDR3 is 15 residues long. The CDR3 DNA sequence: TGTGCCAGCAGCCGGACAGGGATCAACACCGGGGAGCTGTTTTTT. Translated: CASSRTGINTGELFF.

V gene TRBV6-1 combines with J gene TRBJ1-1, with D hard to call. Germline V gene sequence: CDR1 MNHNS, CDR2 SASEGT. The CDR3 length is 14 residues. V dropped 2 bases and J dropped 1 base, with 8 bases sitting between them. CDR3 in amino acids: CASSEKVRNTEAFF. DNA of the CDR3: TGTGCCAGCAGTGAAAAGGTGAGGAACACTGAAGCTTTCTTT.

The rearrangement uses TRBV5-6 and TRBJ2-5; the match to TRBD1 covers 11 bases. The CDR3 is 14 residues long. Germline V gene data show CDR1 as SGHDT and CDR2 as YYEEEE. With V trimmed by 3 bases and J by 7 bases, 5 bases remained unmatched. CDR3 sequence reads: CASSSGQGGWTQYF. In DNA form, the CDR3 reads TGTGCCAGCAGCTCGGGACAGGGGGGTTGGACCCAGTACTTC.

This clone was detected a few times. J is TRBJ1-2 and V is TRBV20-1; no definite D call. Trimming shortened V by 6 bases and J by 8 bases, and 10 bases separated the two germline ends. The CDR3 runs to 10 residues. Germline V CDR1 and CDR2: DFQATT, SNEGSKA (reference sequence). CDR3 nucleotide sequence: TGCAGTGCCGACCTGGGAGGCTACACCTTC. It specifies CSADLGGYTF.

This clone appeared a single time. The CDR3 sequence is CASSTRTGPGKAFF. The CDR3 DNA reads TGTGCCAGCAGTACAAGGACAGGTCCTGGTAAAGCTTTCTTT. The V gene is TRBV27, the J gene TRBJ1-1, with TRBD1 identical over 7 bases. The CDR3 runs 14 residues. The germline V gene has CDR1 MNHEY and CDR2 SMNVEV (reference sequence). The trim removed 5 bases at V and 9 bases at J, leaving 12 bases unmatched.

This clone occurred a few times. This chain links TRBV10-1 with TRBJ2-7; TRBD1 or TRBD2 may be the D gene (6 bases each). The CDR3 extends over 14 amino acids. Germline values: CDR1 WNHNN, CDR2 SYGVQD (reference sequence). V shed 3 bases and J shed 6 bases, with 15 bases lying between them. This CDR3 is CASSDPQEGGEQYF. In nucleotides, the CDR3 is TGCGCCAGCAGTGACCCACAGGAGGGGGGCGAGCAGTACTTC.

The chain joins TRBV11-1 to TRBJ1-2; D remains unclear. Looked up from germline, CDR1 is SGHAT and CDR2 is FQDESV (reference sequence). Trimming shortened V by 5 bases and J by 2 bases, and 15 bases separated the two germline ends. CDR3 length: 15 residues. CDR3 in amino acids: CASSPRFQANYGYTF. CDR3 sequence (DNA): TGTGCCAGCAGCCCCAGGTTTCAGGCCAACTATGGCTACACCTTC. Filled out from reference TRBV11-1 and TRBJ1-2, the complete variable domain reads EAEVAQSPRYKITEKSQAVAFWCDPISGHATLYWYRQILGQGPELLVQFQDESVVDDSQLPKDRFSAERLKGVDSTLKIQPAELGDSAMYLCASSPRFQANYGYTFGSGTRLTVV.

The rearrangement joins TRBV19 to TRBJ1-4; 7 bases line up with TRBD1. This CDR3 comprises 14 residues. Germline-derived CDR1 and CDR2 are LNHDA and SQIVND (reference sequence). J was trimmed by 2 bases and V by 9 bases; bases with no gene match: 6. This CDR3 is CASRNRGTNEKLFF. CDR3 nucleotides: TGTGCCAGCAGGAACAGGGGTACTAATGAAAAACTGTTTTTT.

Comment on this clone: The conserved closing phenylalanine or tryptophan is absent in this CDR3, likely reflecting a read error. The gene calls are TRBV27 and TRBJ1-6; possible D gene TRBD1, 6 bases. This CDR3 region has 15 residues. V was cut by 4 bases and J by 10 bases, with 17 bases left in between. Germline V CDR1 and CDR2: MNHEY, SMNVEV (reference sequence). The CDR3, as DNA: TGTGCCAGCAGTTCCCGGAGTGGGGGCGACTCACCCCTCCACCTT. Its protein product is CASSSRSGGDSPLHL.